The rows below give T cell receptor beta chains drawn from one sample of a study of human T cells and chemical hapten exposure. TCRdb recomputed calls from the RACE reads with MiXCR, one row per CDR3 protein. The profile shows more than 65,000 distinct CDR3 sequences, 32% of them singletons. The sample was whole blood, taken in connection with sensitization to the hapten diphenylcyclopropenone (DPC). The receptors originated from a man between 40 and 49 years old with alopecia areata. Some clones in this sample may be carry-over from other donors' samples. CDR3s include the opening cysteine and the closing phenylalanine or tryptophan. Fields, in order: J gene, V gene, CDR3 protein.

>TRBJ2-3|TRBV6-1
CASSEAGGVDTQYF
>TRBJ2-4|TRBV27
CASSPFQQAFKNIQYF
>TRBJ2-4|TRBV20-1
CSADKRVDKNIQYF
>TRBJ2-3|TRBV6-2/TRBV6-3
CARMTDTQYF
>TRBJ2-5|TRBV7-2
CASSVLVRETQYF
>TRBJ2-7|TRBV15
CATSRDLGEQYF
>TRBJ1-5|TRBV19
CASSTLNSNQPQHF
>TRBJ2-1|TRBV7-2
CASSLASDRGNEQFF
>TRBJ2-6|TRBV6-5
CASRPPTGKPKTGANVLTF
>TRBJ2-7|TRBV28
CASSSGHTPYEQYF
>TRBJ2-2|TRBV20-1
CSARTRLAGGPNTGELFF
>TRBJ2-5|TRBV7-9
CASSSVTETQYF
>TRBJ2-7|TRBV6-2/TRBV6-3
CASNRGGRYEQYF
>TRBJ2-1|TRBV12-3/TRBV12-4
CASSSLASYNEQFF
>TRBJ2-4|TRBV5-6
CASSSPGRSNIQYF
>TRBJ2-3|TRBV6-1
CASSGHSPDTQYF
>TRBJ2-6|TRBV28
CASSAPGGGAGANVLTF
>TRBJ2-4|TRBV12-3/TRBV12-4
CASSNRDRVLAKNIQYF
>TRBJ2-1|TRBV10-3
CAISGLASSYNEQFF
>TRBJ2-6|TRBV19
CASSSRTGTGANVLTF
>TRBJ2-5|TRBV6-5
CASSYYSGDQETQYF
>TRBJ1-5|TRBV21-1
CASGPLDRGGNQPQHF
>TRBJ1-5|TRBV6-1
CASGPDYQPQHF
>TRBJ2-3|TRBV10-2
CASKTSIGTDTQYF
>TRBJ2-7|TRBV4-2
CASSQQNQDSYEQYF
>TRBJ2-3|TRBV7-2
CASSLEWRESDTQYF
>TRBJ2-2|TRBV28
CASNLPGAPTGELFF
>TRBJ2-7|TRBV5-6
CASSDSLAGASEQYF
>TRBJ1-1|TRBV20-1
CSATGLEAFF
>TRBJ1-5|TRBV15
CATSREGDGGQPQHF
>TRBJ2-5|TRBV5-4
CASSLVGQQETQYF
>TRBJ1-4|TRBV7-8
CASSARGGGEKLFF
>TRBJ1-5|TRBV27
CASMSTGQGHSNQPQHF
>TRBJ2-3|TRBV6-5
CASTRSDTQYF
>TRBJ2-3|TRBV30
CAWSSGLAGLGDTQYF
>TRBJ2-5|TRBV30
CAWSGTPGLAGLRYF
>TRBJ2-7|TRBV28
CASSLPSLTGHEQYF
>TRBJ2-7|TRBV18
CASSPQVAGGLYEQYF
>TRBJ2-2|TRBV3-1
CASSSRQGASTGELFF
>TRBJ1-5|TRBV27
CASSLRSRPNQPQHF
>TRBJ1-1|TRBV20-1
CSVTQAFRGMNTEAFF
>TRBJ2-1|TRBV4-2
CASSPGLAGGLRNEQFF
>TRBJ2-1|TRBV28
CASSLDSPGEQFF
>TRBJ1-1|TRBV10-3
CAISEPQGGTEAFF
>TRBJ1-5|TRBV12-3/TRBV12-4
CASSRDRRNQPQHF
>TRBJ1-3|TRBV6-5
CASSPPYGNTIYF
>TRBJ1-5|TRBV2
CASSEGQKNQPQHF
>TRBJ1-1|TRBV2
CASSGWAMNTEAFF
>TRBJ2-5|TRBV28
CASSPGQPQETQYF
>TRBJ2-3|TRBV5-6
CASSWTALDTQYF
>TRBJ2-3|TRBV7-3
CASSPHPYSRDYADTQYF
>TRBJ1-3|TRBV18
CASSPRQSSGNTIYF
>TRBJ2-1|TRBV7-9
CASSLGAGGQYNEQFF
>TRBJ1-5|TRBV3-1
CASSTHFGSNQPQHF
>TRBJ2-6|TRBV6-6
CASRTLAGDSGANVLTF
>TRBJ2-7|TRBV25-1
CASSPRLAGGIYEQYF